The clone carrying this T cell receptor (beta chain) has at least ten counts. This specimen belongs to a study of CD8 T cells in ankylosing spondylitis. MiXCR was run by TCRdb on the 5' RACE reads, yielding one entry per CDR3 protein. The sample holds approximately 40,000 distinct CDR3 sequences, about 6% seen once. This CDR3 contains 15 residues. Trimming shortened V by 5 bases and J by 9 bases, and 20 bases separated the two germline ends. The germline CDR1 and CDR2 sequences are SEHNR and FQNEAQ (reference sequence). The chain combines TRBV7-9 with TRBJ2-1; maybe TRBD1 (6 bases). This sequence was found in a male donor with ankylosing spondylitis or in good health (not recorded which). Specimen: blood, either unsorted or a sorted T cell fraction (not recorded which). The chain's CDR3 is CASSPPSDRTGEQFF. The DNA of the CDR3 is TGTGCCAGCAGCCCCCCCTCGGACAGAACGGGTGAGCAGTTCTTC.